The 8 T cell receptor beta chains below all came from one sample that was sequenced in a study of early T cells in non-severe SARS-CoV-2 infection. TCRdb used MiXCR to reprocess the 5' RACE reads, holding one entry per CDR3 protein. The data show about 70,000 distinct CDR3 sequences, approximately 12% seen once. The sequenced sample was whole blood. These receptors were taken from an adult who was a healthcare worker with PCR-confirmed SARS-CoV-2 infection or an uninfected control (not recorded which).

This clonotype was counted ten times or more. The chain recombines TRBV6-4 with TRBJ2-3, with a possible D match to TRBD2 (7 bases). The germline gives CDR1 MRHNA, CDR2 SNTAGT. There are 16 residues in the CDR3. Trimming pared 3 bases from V and 2 bases from J, leaving 15 bases between. The CDR3 DNA sequence: TGTGCCAGCAGTGATGTTGGAGGGGGGGCCACAGATACGCAGTATTTT. It codes for CASSDVGGGATDTQYF.

The chain couples TRBV7-2 to TRBJ2-7, with 7 bases aligning to TRBD2. Germline assignment: CDR1 SGHTA and CDR2 FQGNSA. J gave up 7 bases and V 5 bases, and 14 bases lay outside the gene matches. The CDR3 has 15 amino acids. The CDR3 loop is CASSPGFITSDEQYF. The CDR3 DNA follows: TGTGCCAGCAGCCCCGGTTTTATAACTAGCGATGAGCAGTACTTC. The whole variable domain, filled in from reference TRBV7-2 and TRBJ2-7, reads GAGVSQSPSNKVTEKGKDVELRCDPISGHTALYWYRQSLGQGLEFLIYFQGNSAPDKSGLPSDRFSAERTGGSVSTLTIQRTQQEDSAVYLCASSPGFITSDEQYFGPGTRLTVT.

This clonotype was seen at least ten times. This chain connects TRBV6-2 or TRBV6-3 to TRBJ2-7, with unresolved D. This CDR3 is 12 amino acids long. V was cut by 4 bases and J by 4 bases, with 8 bases left in between. Germline assignment: CDR1 MNHEY and CDR2 SVGEGT. CDR3 coding DNA: TGTGCCAGCAGTTCCCCCTATTACGAGCAGTACTTC. Translated, it gives CASSSPYYEQYF.

This clonotype was picked up many times. The CDR3 DNA reads TGTGCCAGCAGCTTGTACCTCACCGGGGAGCTGTTTTTT. Translation: CASSLYLTGELFF. The genes are TRBV5-6 and TRBJ2-2; D ambiguous. CDR1 and CDR2 (germline): SGHDT, YYEEEE. CDR3 length: 13 residues. The germline V and J ends were trimmed by 1 base and 4 bases, with 5 bases remaining between them.

Many counts were recorded for this clonotype. An end of the junction does not agree with germline; a read error may underlie this. The chain combines TRBV5-1 with TRBJ2-5; D is possibly TRBD1 (6 bases). Germline V gene sequence: CDR1 SGHRS, CDR2 YFSETQ. CDR3 length: 12 amino acids. The CDR3 bases are TGCGCCAGCAGTTTGGGGGCCGGGACCCAGTACTTC. Residues: CASSLGAGTQYF. The whole variable domain, remainder taken from reference TRBV5-1 and TRBJ2-5, is KAGVTQTPRYLIKTRGQQVTLSCSPISGHRSVSWYQQTPGQGLQFLFEYFSETQRNKGNFPGRFSGRQFSNSRSEMNVSTLELGDSALYLCASSLGAGTQYFGPGTRLLVL.

The chain recombines TRBV29-1 with TRBJ1-5; D gene ambiguous. The germline CDR1 and CDR2 sequences are SQVTM and ANQGSEA. This CDR3 region has 12 residues. V dropped 4 bases and J dropped 9 bases, with 13 bases sitting between them. In DNA form, the CDR3 reads TGCAGCGTTGGCCGTGGGAGTGGGCCCCAGCATTTT. This encodes CSVGRGSGPQHF.

At least ten counts were recorded for this clonotype. The genes are TRBV9 and TRBJ2-3; D gene unclear. V lost 5 bases and J 2 bases, leaving 6 bases between the germline ends. The length of the CDR3 is 12 residues. The germline V gene encodes CDR1 SGDLS and CDR2 YYNGEE. The chain's CDR3 is CASRGYTDTQYF. Here the CDR3 DNA reads TGTGCCAGCAGGGGATACACAGATACGCAGTATTTT.

This clonotype was picked up many times. The chain carries TRBV27 and TRBJ2-1; no reliable D call. Germline CDR1 is MNHEY and CDR2 is SMNVEV (reference sequence). V was pared by 2 bases and J by 6 bases, with 14 bases between. CDR3 length equals 15 residues. The CDR3 sequence is CASSLHKDSLNEQFF. The CDR3 DNA reads as TGTGCCAGCAGTTTACATAAGGATAGCCTCAATGAGCAGTTCTTC.